This T cell receptor (beta chain) was sequenced for a study of cytomegalovirus exposure and HLA in healthy donors. Study-wide results and limits: The study labeled more than 150 TCR beta chains cytomegalovirus-associated.

Germline-derived CDR1 and CDR2 are MGHRA and YSYEKL. Trimming pared 4 bases from V and 7 bases from J, leaving 13 bases between. The CDR3 contains 13 residues. Concerning this clone itself: Its antigen is currently unknown.

Sequencing used immunoSEQ multiplex PCR; TCRdb keeps in-frame clones, though not all of them. This sample yields about 130,000 clones, of which about 87% are seen a single time; over 5% belongs to the top ten. The J gene is TRBJ1-1, the V gene TRBV4-1; D is perhaps TRBD1 (6 bases). Specimen: PBMCs. This clonotype was sampled from a woman aged 25 to 39 in good health and CMV-seropositive. CDR3 in amino acids: CASSLLGAGEAFF. CDR3 DNA: TGCGCCAGCAGCCTCCTGGGGGCGGGTGAAGCTTTCTTT.